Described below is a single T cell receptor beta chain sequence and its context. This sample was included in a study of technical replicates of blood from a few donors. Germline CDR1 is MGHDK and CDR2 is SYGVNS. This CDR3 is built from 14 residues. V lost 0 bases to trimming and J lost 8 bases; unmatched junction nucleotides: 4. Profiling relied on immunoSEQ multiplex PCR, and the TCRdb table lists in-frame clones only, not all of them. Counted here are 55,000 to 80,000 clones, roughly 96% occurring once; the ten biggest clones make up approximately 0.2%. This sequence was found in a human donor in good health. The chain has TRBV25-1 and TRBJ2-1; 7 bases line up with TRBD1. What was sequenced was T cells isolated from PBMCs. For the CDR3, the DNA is TGTGCCAGCAGTGAATACAGGGGGTGGGATGAGCAGTTCTTC. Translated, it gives CASSEYRGWDEQFF.